These 23 T cell receptor beta chains came from one sample sequenced in a study of shared clonotypes between healthy human individuals. The table came from immunoSEQ multiplex PCR; TCRdb's copy has only in-frame clones and leaves some out. This table has about 2.3 million clones, more than 80% appearing once. What was sequenced was naive CD4+ T cells from PBMCs. This sample's subset: CD45RA+ positively selected. The source of these receptors is a young man in good health. Some clones in this sample may be carry-over from other donors' samples.

The chain employs TRBV15 and TRBJ2-7; no firm D call. The germline gives CDR1 LNHNV, CDR2 YYDKDF (reference sequence). Deletions cut 0 bases from V and 5 bases from J, with 11 bases between. The length of the CDR3 is 14 residues. This chain's CDR3 is CATSRDYVANEQYF. The DNA of the CDR3 is TGTGCCACCAGCAGAGATTACGTGGCGAACGAGCAGTACTTC.

The V call is TRBV10-2, the J call TRBJ2-1; D gene ambiguous. The V end was cut by 4 bases, the J end by 0 bases, with 10 bases between. CDR1 and CDR2 from the germline V gene are WSHSY and SAAADI. The length of the CDR3 is 15 residues. The CDR3 DNA reads TGCGCCAGCAGTGTAGCCAGCGTCTCCTACAATGAGCAGTTCTTC. This codes for CASSVASVSYNEQFF.

The chain uses TRBV11-2 and TRBJ2-1, with TRBD2 matching 12 bases. The CDR3 is 17 amino acids. Germline V gene lookup returns CDR1 SGHAT and CDR2 FQNNGV. The V and J ends lost 3 bases and 5 bases, in that order; junction bases with no gene match: 8. CDR3 amino acids: CASSLGLAGGIHNEQFF. The CDR3 DNA reads as TGTGCCAGCAGCTTGGGTCTAGCGGGAGGGATCCACAATGAGCAGTTCTTC. Variable domain in full (rest from reference TRBV11-2 and TRBJ2-1): EAGVAQSPRYKIIEKRQSVAFWCNPISGHATLYWYQQILGQGPKLLIQFQNNGVVDDSQLPKDRFSAERLKGVDSTLKIQPAKLEDSAVYLCASSLGLAGGIHNEQFFGPGTRLTVL.

The chain joins TRBV27 to TRBJ2-6; the D is unclear. Germline lookup yields CDR1 MNHEY and CDR2 SMNVEV (reference sequence). The V end lost 4 bases, the J end lost 6 bases, and 7 bases lay between the germline ends. The CDR3 runs to 13 residues. The CDR3 here is CASSSRPANVLTF. CDR3 coding DNA: TGTGCCAGCAGTTCGCGGCCGGCCAACGTCCTGACTTTC.

The chain joins TRBV5-1 to TRBJ2-4; no clear D gene. The V gene's germline CDR1 is SGHRS and CDR2 YFSETQ. CDR3 length: 14 amino acids. Trimming shortened V by 0 bases and J by 1 base, and 5 bases separated the two germline ends. The CDR3 DNA sequence: TGCGCCAGCAGCTTGGGTCGCGCCAAAAACATTCAGTACTTC. Amino acids: CASSLGRAKNIQYF.

V usage is TRBV5-1 and J usage is TRBJ2-7; D ambiguous. V dropped 0 bases and J dropped 0 bases, with 10 bases sitting between them. Germline values: CDR1 SGHRS, CDR2 YFSETQ. There are 15 residues in the CDR3. The CDR3 DNA reads TGCGCCAGCAGCTTGGAAGGTAAACTCTCCTACGAGCAGTACTTC. Translated, it gives CASSLEGKLSYEQYF.

V and J are TRBV4-1 and TRBJ1-2, with 7 positions matching TRBD1. Germline-derived CDR1 and CDR2 are MGHRA and YSYEKL. This CDR3 is built from 16 residues. V lost 1 base and J lost 3; bases outside the gene matches: 8. The CDR3 reads CASSQAARGADYGYTF. CDR3 nucleotides: TGCGCCAGCAGCCAAGCCGCCAGGGGGGCGGACTATGGCTACACCTTC.

CDR3 residues: CASRKGRGGPQHF. The CDR3 DNA sequence: TGTGCCAGCAGAAAAGGGAGGGGAGGGCCCCAGCATTTT. This rearrangement joins TRBV6-1 to TRBJ1-5; perhaps TRBD1 as D (5 bases). Germline loops: CDR1 MNHNS, CDR2 SASEGT. This CDR3 has 13 residues. V dropped 6 bases and J dropped 9 bases, with 15 bases sitting between them.

The chain joins TRBV5-1 to TRBJ2-2; the D gene is possibly TRBD1 (5 bases). V lost 0 bases and J lost 1, with 10 bases in between. CDR3 length equals 16 residues. Germline V gives CDR1 SGHRS, CDR2 YFSETQ. CDR3 coding DNA: TGCGCCAGCAGCTTGGCCGACAGACGGAACACCGGGGAGCTGTTTTTT. As protein: CASSLADRRNTGELFF.

V and J are TRBV27 and TRBJ1-3; D is unclear. This CDR3 contains 13 residues. Trimming took off 0 bases at V and 8 bases at J, with 8 bases between the two ends. CDR1 is MNHEY and CDR2 is SMNVEV in the germline V gene (reference sequence). DNA of the CDR3: TGTGCCAGCAGTTTATCGCTGGGAGACACCATATATTTT. It yields the protein CASSLSLGDTIYF.

This chain uses TRBV19 with TRBJ1-2; D perhaps matches TRBD1 (6 bases). Trimming pared 7 bases from V and 7 bases from J, leaving 13 bases between. This CDR3 is built from 12 residues. Germline V gene data show CDR1 as LNHDA and CDR2 as SQIVND (reference sequence). The CDR3 reads CASTSNRAGYTF. For the CDR3, the DNA is TGTGCCAGTACTAGCAACAGGGCTGGCTACACCTTC.

As regards this clone: Other nucleotide sequences in the sample specify the same CDR3. The rearrangement links TRBV9 to TRBJ2-3; D call uncertain. This CDR3 has 12 residues. V lost 4 bases and J 0 bases, leaving 3 bases between the germline ends. Germline CDR1 and CDR2: SGDLS and YYNGEE. The CDR3: CASSQSTDTQYF. Written as DNA, the CDR3 is TGTGCCAGCAGCCAAAGCACAGATACGCAGTATTTT.

Only one count was recorded for this clone. In the same sample, other DNA sequences code for this CDR3. This chain uses TRBV19 with TRBJ1-2; D is undetermined. Germline CDR1 and CDR2: LNHDA and SQIVND (reference sequence). The CDR3 covers 11 residues. With 4 bases removed from V and 4 bases from J, the gap between germline ends came to 4 bases. The CDR3 DNA sequence: TGTGCCAGTAGTACTGGCTATGGCTACACCTTC. Encoded protein: CASSTGYGYTF.

Notes on this clone: This sample also contains other DNA sequences that code for the same CDR3. CDR3 DNA: TGTGCCAGCAGCGTGGCAACTTACAATGAGCAGTTCTTC. This gives the protein CASSVATYNEQFF. The genes are TRBV9 and TRBJ2-1; D call uncertain. The CDR3 covers 13 residues. The V gene's germline CDR1 is SGDLS and CDR2 YYNGEE. V was pared by 2 bases and J by 4 bases, with 7 bases between.

J is TRBJ2-7 and V is TRBV6-1; 10 positions match TRBD2. J gave up 0 bases and V 1 base, and 12 bases lay outside the gene matches. Looked up from germline, CDR1 is MNHNS and CDR2 is SASEGT. The CDR3 length is 19 residues. In DNA form, the CDR3 reads TGTGCCAGCAGTGAAGAAGTTAGCGGGAGGTTATCCAGCTCCTACGAGCAGTACTTC. This encodes CASSEEVSGRLSSSYEQYF.

CDR3 residues: CASSLERGRASAGELFF. CDR3 DNA sequence: TGCGCCAGCAGCTTGGAGCGCGGGAGGGCCTCGGCCGGGGAGCTGTTTTTT. The chain employs TRBV5-1 and TRBJ2-2; 9 bases map to TRBD2. The V gene end was trimmed by 0 bases and the J gene end by 6 bases; junction bases not matched to a gene: 9. CDR3 length: 17 residues. Germline CDR1 is SGHRS and CDR2 is YFSETQ.

V gene TRBV11-2 combines with J gene TRBJ2-7, with 7 bases matching TRBD1. The J segment lost 3 bases and the V segment lost 0 bases, leaving 5 bases of the junction unmatched. The CDR3 covers 15 residues. Looked up from germline, CDR1 is SGHAT and CDR2 is FQNNGV. As DNA, the CDR3 is TGTGCCAGCAGCTTAGATTGGACAGGTCTCTACGAGCAGTACTTC. Amino acid sequence: CASSLDWTGLYEQYF.

The J gene is TRBJ2-7, the V gene TRBV7-2; D gene unclear. Germline CDR1 reads SGHTA; CDR2 reads FQGNSA. V was clipped by 1 base and J by 6 bases, with 13 bases between them. CDR3 length: 14 amino acids. The DNA of the CDR3 is TGTGCCAGCAGCTTAGGGGTAGGTTCGGGCGAGCAGTACTTC. Its protein is CASSLGVGSGEQYF.

The CDR3 nucleotides read TGTGCCAGTAGTCCTAGCGGGAGGCCGACCTACGAGCAGTACTTC. Its protein product is CASSPSGRPTYEQYF. This chain joins TRBV19 and TRBJ2-7; TRBD2 matches 11 bases. The CDR3 loop spans 15 amino acids. Germline CDR1 is LNHDA and CDR2 is SQIVND (reference sequence). Trimming at V came to 5 bases and at J to 2 bases, leaving 5 bases not matched to a gene.

The chain employs TRBV28 and TRBJ2-3; 8 bases align to TRBD2. The CDR3 is 15 amino acids. Per germline, CDR1 MDHEN and CDR2 SYDVKM. The V gene end was trimmed by 4 bases and the J gene end by 4 bases; junction bases not matched to a gene: 7. The CDR3 coding sequence is TGTGCCAGCAGTTCCGCGGGAGGCGAGGCAGATACGCAGTATTTT. This translates into CASSSAGGEADTQYF.

V gene TRBV30 combines with J gene TRBJ1-4; no definite D call. The CDR3 has 14 residues. CDR1 GTSNPN and CDR2 SVGIG come from the germline V gene (reference sequence). V was pared by 1 base and J by 8 bases, with 14 bases between. CDR3 nucleotide sequence: TGTGCCTGGAGTGAGGTCCGGACCATCGAAAAACTGTTTTTT. Translated: CAWSEVRTIEKLFF.

The count of this clone is one. The chain couples TRBV28 to TRBJ2-7; 9 bases fit TRBD1. In germline, CDR1 is MDHEN, CDR2 SYDVKM. This CDR3 region has 16 residues. J lost 1 base, V lost 4 bases, and 8 bases had no gene match. CDR3 nucleotide sequence: TGTGCCAGCAGTTCCCCCGGGACAGGGCTTTCCTACGAGCAGTACTTC. This encodes CASSSPGTGLSYEQYF.

The V call is TRBV6-1, the J call TRBJ1-1; no clear D gene. The V end lost 6 bases, the J end lost 5 bases, and 13 bases lay between the germline ends. Germline assignment: CDR1 MNHNS and CDR2 SASEGT. The CDR3 extends over 13 amino acids. The CDR3 is CASSGSSRTEAFF. In nucleotides, the CDR3 is TGTGCCAGCAGCGGGAGCTCGCGGACTGAAGCTTTCTTT.